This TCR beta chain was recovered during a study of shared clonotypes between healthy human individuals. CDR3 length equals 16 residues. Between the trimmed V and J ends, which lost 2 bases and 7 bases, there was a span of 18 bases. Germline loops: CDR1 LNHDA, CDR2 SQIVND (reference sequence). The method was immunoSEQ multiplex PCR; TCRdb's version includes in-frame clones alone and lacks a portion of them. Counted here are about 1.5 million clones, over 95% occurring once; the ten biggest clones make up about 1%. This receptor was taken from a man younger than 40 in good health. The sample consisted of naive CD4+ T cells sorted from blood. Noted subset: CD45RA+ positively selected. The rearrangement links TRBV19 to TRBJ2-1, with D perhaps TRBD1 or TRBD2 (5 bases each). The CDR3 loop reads CASSIKTGTGGNEQFF. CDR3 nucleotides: TGTGCCAGTAGTATAAAAACCGGGACGGGTGGGAATGAGCAGTTCTTC.